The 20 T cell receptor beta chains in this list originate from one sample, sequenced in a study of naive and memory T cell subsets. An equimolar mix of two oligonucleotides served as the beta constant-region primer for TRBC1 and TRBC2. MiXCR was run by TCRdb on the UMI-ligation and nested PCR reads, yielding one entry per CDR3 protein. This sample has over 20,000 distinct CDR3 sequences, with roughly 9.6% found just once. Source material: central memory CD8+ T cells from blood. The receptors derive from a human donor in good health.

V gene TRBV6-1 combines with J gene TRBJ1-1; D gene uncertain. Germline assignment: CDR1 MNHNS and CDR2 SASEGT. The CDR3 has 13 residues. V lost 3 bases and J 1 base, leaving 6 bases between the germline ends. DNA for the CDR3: TGTGCCAGCAGTGACGCAGCGAACACTGAAGCTTTCTTT. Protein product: CASSDAANTEAFF.

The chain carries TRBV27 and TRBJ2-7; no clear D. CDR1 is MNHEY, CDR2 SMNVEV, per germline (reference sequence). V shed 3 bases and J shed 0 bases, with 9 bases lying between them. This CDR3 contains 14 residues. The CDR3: CASSFGGNSYEQYF. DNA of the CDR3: TGTGCCAGCAGTTTTGGCGGAAACTCCTACGAGCAGTACTTC.

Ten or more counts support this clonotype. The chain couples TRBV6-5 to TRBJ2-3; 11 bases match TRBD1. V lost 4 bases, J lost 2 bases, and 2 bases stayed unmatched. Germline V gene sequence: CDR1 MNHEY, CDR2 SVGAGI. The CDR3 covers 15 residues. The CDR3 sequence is CASSFGQGATDTQYF. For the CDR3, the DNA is TGTGCCAGCAGTTTTGGACAGGGGGCCACAGATACGCAGTATTTT.

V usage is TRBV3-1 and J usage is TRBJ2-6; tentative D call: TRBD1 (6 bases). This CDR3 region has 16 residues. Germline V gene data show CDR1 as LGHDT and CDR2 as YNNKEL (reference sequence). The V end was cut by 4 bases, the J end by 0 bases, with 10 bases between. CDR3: CASSPTGFSGANVLTF. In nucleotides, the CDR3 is TGTGCCAGCAGCCCGACAGGATTCTCTGGGGCCAACGTCCTGACTTTC.

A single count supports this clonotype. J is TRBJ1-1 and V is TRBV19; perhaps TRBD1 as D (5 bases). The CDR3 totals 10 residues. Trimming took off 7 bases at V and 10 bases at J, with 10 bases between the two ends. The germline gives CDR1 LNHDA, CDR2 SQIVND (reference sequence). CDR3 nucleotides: TGTGCCAGTACGGGACGCCGAGCTTTCTTT. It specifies CASTGRRAFF.

CDR3 residues: CASSYSGGASEKLFF. The CDR3 DNA follows: TGTGCCAGCAGTTACTCGGGAGGGGCGAGCGAAAAACTGTTTTTT. This chain links TRBV6-5 with TRBJ1-4; maybe TRBD1 (5 bases). Trimming removed 0 bases from V and 8 bases from J, with 13 bases in between. The germline V gene has CDR1 MNHEY and CDR2 SVGAGI. This CDR3 spans 15 amino acids.

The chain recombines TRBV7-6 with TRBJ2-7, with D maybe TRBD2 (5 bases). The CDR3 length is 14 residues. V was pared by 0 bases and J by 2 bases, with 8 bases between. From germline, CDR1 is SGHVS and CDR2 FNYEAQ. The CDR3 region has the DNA TGTGCCAGCAGCTTAGCCCGGGGAACCTACGAGCAGTACTTC. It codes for CASSLARGTYEQYF.

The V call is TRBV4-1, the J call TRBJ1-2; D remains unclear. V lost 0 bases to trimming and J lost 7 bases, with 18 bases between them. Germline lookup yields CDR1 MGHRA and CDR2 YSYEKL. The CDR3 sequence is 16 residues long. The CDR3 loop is CASSQDLGFLRGGYTF. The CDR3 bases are TGCGCCAGCAGCCAAGATTTAGGATTCTTACGGGGTGGCTACACCTTC.

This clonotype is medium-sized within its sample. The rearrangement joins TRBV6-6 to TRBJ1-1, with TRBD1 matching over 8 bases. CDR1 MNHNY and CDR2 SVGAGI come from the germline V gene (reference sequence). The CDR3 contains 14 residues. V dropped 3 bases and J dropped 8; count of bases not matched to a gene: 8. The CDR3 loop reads CASSYAPDRAEAFF. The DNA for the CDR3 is TGTGCCAGCAGTTATGCCCCGGACAGGGCGGAAGCTTTCTTT.

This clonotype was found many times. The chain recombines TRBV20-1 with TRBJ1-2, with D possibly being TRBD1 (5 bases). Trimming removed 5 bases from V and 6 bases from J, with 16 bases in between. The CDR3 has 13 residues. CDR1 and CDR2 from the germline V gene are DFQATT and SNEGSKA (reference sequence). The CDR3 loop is CSARPLVRDGYTF. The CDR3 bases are TGCAGTGCTCGACCCTTGGTCAGGGATGGCTACACCTTC.

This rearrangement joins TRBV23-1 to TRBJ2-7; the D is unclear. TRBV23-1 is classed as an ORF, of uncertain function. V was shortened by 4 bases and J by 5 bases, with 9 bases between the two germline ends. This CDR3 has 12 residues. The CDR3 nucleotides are TGCGCCAGCAGTCCGCACCGGGACGAGCAGTACTTC. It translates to CASSPHRDEQYF.

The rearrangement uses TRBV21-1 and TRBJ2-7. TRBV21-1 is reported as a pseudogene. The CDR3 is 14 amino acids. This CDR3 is CASSPTDSYYEQYF. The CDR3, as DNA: TGTGCCAGCAGCCCTACTGACAGCTACTACGAGCAGTACTTC.

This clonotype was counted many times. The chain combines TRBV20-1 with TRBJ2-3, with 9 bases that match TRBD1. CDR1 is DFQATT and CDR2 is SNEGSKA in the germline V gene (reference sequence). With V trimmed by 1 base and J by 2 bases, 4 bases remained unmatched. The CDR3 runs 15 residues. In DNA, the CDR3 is TGCAGTGCTAGAGTGGGGGACAGGGACACAGATACGCAGTATTTT. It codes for CSARVGDRDTDTQYF.

The CDR3 loop reads CASMNVGIGYTEAFF. The DNA of the CDR3 is TGTGCCAGCATGAACGTAGGTATCGGGTACACTGAAGCTTTCTTT. The chain links TRBV7-9 to TRBJ1-1; no definite D call. This CDR3 is built from 15 residues. From germline, CDR1 is SEHNR and CDR2 FQNEAQ (reference sequence). Trimming removed 7 bases at V and 3 bases at J, with 18 bases between. The whole variable domain, filled in from reference TRBV7-9 and TRBJ1-1, reads DTGVSQNPRHKITKRGQNVTFRCDPISEHNRLYWYRQTLGQGPEFLTYFQNEAQLEKSRLLSDRFSAERPKGSFSTLEIQRTEQGDSAMYLCASMNVGIGYTEAFFGQGTRLTVV.

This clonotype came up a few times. CDR3 loop: CASRVGYNSPLHF. In nucleotides, the CDR3 is TGTGCCAGCAGAGTAGGCTATAATTCACCCCTCCACTTT. This sequence joins TRBV27 and TRBJ1-6; no clear D. The V gene's germline CDR1 is MNHEY and CDR2 SMNVEV (reference sequence). Trimming removed 6 bases from V and 3 bases from J, with 6 bases in between. The CDR3 runs to 13 residues.

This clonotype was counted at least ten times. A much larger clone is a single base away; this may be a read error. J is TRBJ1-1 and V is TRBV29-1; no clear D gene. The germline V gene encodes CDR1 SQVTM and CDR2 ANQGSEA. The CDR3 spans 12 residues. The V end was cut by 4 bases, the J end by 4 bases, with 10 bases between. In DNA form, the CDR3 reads TGCAGCGTTGGGAAGGGATCCACTGAAGCTTTCTTT. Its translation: CSVGKGSTEAFF.

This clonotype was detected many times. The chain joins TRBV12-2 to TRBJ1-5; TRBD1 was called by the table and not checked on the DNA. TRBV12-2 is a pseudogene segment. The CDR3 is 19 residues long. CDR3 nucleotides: TGTGCAAGTCGCTTAGCGAGGGGGGCGGGGACAGGCGGGGATCAGCCCCAGCATTTT. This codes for CASRLARGAGTGGDQPQHF.

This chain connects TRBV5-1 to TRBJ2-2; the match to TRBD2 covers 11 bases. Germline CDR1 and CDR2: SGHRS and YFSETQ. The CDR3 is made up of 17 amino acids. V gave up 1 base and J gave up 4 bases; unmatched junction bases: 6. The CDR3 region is CASSLTQGLAATGELFF. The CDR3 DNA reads TGCGCCAGCAGCTTGACCCAGGGACTAGCGGCCACCGGGGAGCTGTTTTTT.

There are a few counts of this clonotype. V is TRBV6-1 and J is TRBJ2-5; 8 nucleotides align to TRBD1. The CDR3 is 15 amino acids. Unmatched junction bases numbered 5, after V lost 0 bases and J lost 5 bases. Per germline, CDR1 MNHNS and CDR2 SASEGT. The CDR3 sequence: CASSEAAGGQETQYF. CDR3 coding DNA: TGTGCCAGCAGTGAAGCGGCAGGGGGCCAGGAGACCCAGTACTTC.

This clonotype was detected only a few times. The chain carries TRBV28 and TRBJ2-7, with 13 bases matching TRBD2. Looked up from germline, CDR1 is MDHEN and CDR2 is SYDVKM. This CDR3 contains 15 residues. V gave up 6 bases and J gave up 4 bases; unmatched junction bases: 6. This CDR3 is CASRQTSGRVYEQYF. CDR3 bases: TGTGCCAGCAGACAAACTAGCGGGAGGGTTTACGAGCAGTACTTC.